The clone carrying this T cell receptor (beta chain) has only one observation. Recovered Cohort 3 donors showed two negative PCRs, clearance, or symptom resolution. Trimming left V 3 bases short and J 0 bases short, with 4 bases between. The CDR3 is 14 residues long. Looked up from germline, CDR1 is SGHRS and CDR2 is YFSETQ. These data are taken from a study of blood T cell repertoires in COVID-19. Sequenced by immunoSEQ multiplex PCR; TCRdb stores in-frame clones only, minus some. The sample lists 300,000 to 400,000 clones, around 87% seen once, with 0.9% to 1.1% in the top ten. This sequence joins TRBV5-1 and TRBJ1-6; D remains ambiguous. The receptor comes from a man between 18 and 29 years old who had recovered from COVID-19. Input material: PBMCs or T cells enriched from blood (not recorded which). CDR3 nucleotide sequence: TGCGCCAGCAGCTGGAGCTCCTATAATTCACCCCTCCACTTT. Protein product: CASSWSSYNSPLHF.